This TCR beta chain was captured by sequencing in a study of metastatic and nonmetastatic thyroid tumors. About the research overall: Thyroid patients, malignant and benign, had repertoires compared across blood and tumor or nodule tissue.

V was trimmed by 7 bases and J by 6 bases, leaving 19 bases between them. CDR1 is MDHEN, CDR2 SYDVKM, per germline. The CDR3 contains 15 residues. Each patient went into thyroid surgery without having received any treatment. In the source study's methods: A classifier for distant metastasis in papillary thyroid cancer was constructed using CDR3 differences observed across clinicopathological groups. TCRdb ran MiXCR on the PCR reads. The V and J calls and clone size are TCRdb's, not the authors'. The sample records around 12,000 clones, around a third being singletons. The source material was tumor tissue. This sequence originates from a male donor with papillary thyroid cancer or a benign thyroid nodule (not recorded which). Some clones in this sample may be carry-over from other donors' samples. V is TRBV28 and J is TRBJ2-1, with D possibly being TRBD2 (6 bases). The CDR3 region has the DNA TGTGCCAGCACCCCATCTGGGGGGAGGCCCAATGAGCAGTTCTTC. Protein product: CASTPSGGRPNEQFF.